Presented here are 30 T cell receptor beta chains from one specimen sequenced in a study of cytomegalovirus exposure and HLA in healthy donors. The PCR was carried out with 60 Vbeta primers and 13 Jbeta primers. The method was immunoSEQ multiplex PCR; TCRdb's version includes in-frame clones alone and lacks a portion of them. The sample contains some 150,000 clones, 75% to 80% of which appear only once. Sequences were obtained from PBMCs. Receptors originate from a male donor in good health and CMV-seronegative.

This clone has just one count. The rearrangement joins TRBV7-8 to TRBJ1-2, with TRBD1 as a possible D gene (5 bases). Germline CDR1 is SGHVS and CDR2 is FQNEAQ. This CDR3 region has 15 residues. Trimming removed 5 bases from V and 0 bases from J, with 13 bases in between. CDR3 DNA: TGTGCCAGCAGCCCAATGACAGCAACTAACTATGGCTACACCTTC. Protein sequence: CASSPMTATNYGYTF.

This rearrangement joins TRBV5-1 to TRBJ1-1; D remains ambiguous. This CDR3 comprises 15 residues. Germline V gene data show CDR1 as SGHRS and CDR2 as YFSETQ. V lost 3 bases, J lost 4 bases, and 16 bases lay in between. The CDR3 nucleotides read TGCGCCAGCAGCTCCGGGTCGACGGTGGGCACTGAAGCTTTCTTT. Protein product: CASSSGSTVGTEAFF.

The genes are TRBV6-5 and TRBJ1-6; no definite D call. Trimming took off 6 bases at V and 9 bases at J, with 18 bases between the two ends. The CDR3 sequence is 15 residues long. Germline CDR1 MNHEY, CDR2 SVGAGI. The CDR3 DNA sequence: TGTGCCAGCAGCATTGGGAGCATCGGATCTTCACCCCTCCACTTT. Translating gives CASSIGSIGSSPLHF.

The gene calls are TRBV7-2 and TRBJ2-1, with D possibly TRBD2 on 6 matching bases. This CDR3 region has 16 residues. Per the germline V gene, CDR1 is SGHTA and CDR2 is FQGNSA. V was pared by 5 bases and J by 0 bases, with 14 bases between. CDR3 sequence reads: CASSAASASSYNEQFF. As DNA, the CDR3 is TGTGCCAGCAGCGCCGCTAGCGCTAGCTCCTACAATGAGCAGTTCTTC.

The chain joins TRBV12-5 to TRBJ1-1, with 9 bases lining up with TRBD1. The V gene's germline CDR1 is LGHNT and CDR2 FRNRAP. CDR3 length equals 14 residues. Trimming at V came to 6 bases and at J to 7 bases, leaving 9 bases not matched to a gene. The CDR3 spells CASGSTGGSNEAFF. CDR3 bases: TGTGCTAGTGGATCAACAGGGGGCAGTAATGAAGCTTTCTTT.

Notes on this clone: The same CDR3 also results from other DNA sequences found in this sample. The chain is built from TRBV30 and TRBJ2-7; 7 nucleotides match TRBD2. This CDR3 region has 12 residues. The ends lost 3 bases at V and 3 bases at J; junction bases unmatched: 2. Germline V CDR1 and CDR2: GTSNPN, SVGIG (reference sequence). The CDR3 coding sequence is TGTGCCTGGAGCCAGCGGGACTACGAGCAGTACTTC. Amino acids: CAWSQRDYEQYF.

The rearrangement uses TRBV7-2 and TRBJ2-1; 9 nucleotides match TRBD2. Germline V gives CDR1 SGHTA, CDR2 FQGNSA. Trimming took 5 bases from V and 10 from J; bases not matched to a gene: 9. The CDR3 length is 14 residues. CDR3 bases: TGTGCCAGCAGCCCTAGCGGGACCATCGTCGAGCAGTTCTTC. As protein: CASSPSGTIVEQFF. The variable domain in full, completed from reference TRBV7-2 and TRBJ2-1, reads GAGVSQSPSNKVTEKGKDVELRCDPISGHTALYWYRQSLGQGLEFLIYFQGNSAPDKSGLPSDRFSAERTGGSVSTLTIQRTQQEDSAVYLCASSPSGTIVEQFFGPGTRLTVL.

This rearrangement joins TRBV28 to TRBJ2-7, with TRBD1 matching over 8 bases. Germline trimming cut 7 bases from V and 3 bases from J; bases unmatched to any gene: 8. Per the germline V gene, CDR1 is MDHEN and CDR2 is SYDVKM. The CDR3 is 14 amino acids. The CDR3 loop is CASTSGTGRYEQYF. The CDR3 DNA follows: TGTGCCAGCACCTCGGGGACAGGTCGCTACGAGCAGTACTTC.

A single count supports this clone. The rearrangement uses TRBV10-3 and TRBJ2-7; TRBD1 matches 8 bases. The CDR3 runs to 14 residues. Germline assignment: CDR1 ENHRY and CDR2 SYGVKD. Trimming at V came to 4 bases and at J to 4 bases, leaving 6 bases not matched to a gene. The CDR3 loop reads CAISGKTGEYEQYF. The CDR3 region has the DNA TGTGCCATCAGTGGCAAGACAGGGGAATACGAGCAGTACTTC.

The V gene is TRBV29-1, the J gene TRBJ1-2, with D perhaps matching TRBD1 (6 bases). The germline V and J ends were trimmed by 7 bases and 2 bases, with 14 bases remaining between them. CDR1 is SQVTM and CDR2 is ANQGSEA in the germline V gene. The CDR3 sequence is 13 residues long. The CDR3 region has the DNA TGCAGCGGACTATCAGGGGACAACTATGGCTACACCTTC. It codes for CSGLSGDNYGYTF.

The chain employs TRBV5-4 and TRBJ2-5; D perhaps matches TRBD2 (5 bases). The J call may not be correct, given that the DNA end is closer to TRBJ2-7. Germline CDR1 SGHNT, CDR2 YYREEE (reference sequence). The CDR3 is 15 residues long. The CDR3 loop reads CASSLVGASPDEQYF. The CDR3 DNA follows: TGTGCCAGCAGCTTGGTTGGAGCTAGCCCCGACGAGCAGTACTTC.

Regarding this clone: The identical CDR3 is also encoded by other nucleotide sequences in the sample. This chain connects TRBV5-1 to TRBJ1-2, with TRBD1 as a possible D gene (5 bases). CDR1 and CDR2 (germline): SGHRS, YFSETQ. The V and J ends lost 3 bases and 4 bases respectively, with 10 bases between them. CDR3 length equals 13 residues. This CDR3 is CASSYDRSYGYTF. The CDR3 coding sequence is TGCGCCAGCAGCTACGACAGATCCTATGGCTACACCTTC.

The rearrangement links TRBV6-5 to TRBJ1-1; tentative D call: TRBD1 (5 bases). The germline gives CDR1 MNHEY, CDR2 SVGAGI. The V end was cut by 8 bases, the J end by 4 bases, with 17 bases between. CDR3 length: 14 residues. DNA for the CDR3: TGTGCCAGCCAGCTCGGGACGGGAGGCACTGAAGCTTTCTTT. Amino acid sequence: CASQLGTGGTEAFF.

The chain is built from TRBV7-3 and TRBJ2-3, with a possible D match to TRBD2 (5 bases). Germline V gene sequence: CDR1 SGHTA, CDR2 FQGTGA. There are 15 residues in the CDR3. V dropped 5 bases and J dropped 1 base, with 13 bases sitting between them. The CDR3 nucleotides are TGTGCCAGCAGCGTCACTAGTAGCGGCACAGATACGCAGTATTTT. The encoded protein is CASSVTSSGTDTQYF.

The chain combines TRBV19 with TRBJ1-2, with D tentatively TRBD1 (6 bases). CDR3 size: 13 residues. Trimming shortened V by 5 bases and J by 3 bases, and 10 bases separated the two germline ends. The V gene's germline CDR1 is LNHDA and CDR2 SQIVND (reference sequence). CDR3 sequence (DNA): TGTGCCAGTAGTGTACAGGGCTACTATGGCTACACCTTC. Its protein product is CASSVQGYYGYTF. Full variable domain (outside the CDR3, taken from reference TRBV19 and TRBJ1-2): DGGITQSPKYLFRKEGQNVTLSCEQNLNHDAMYWYRQDPGQGLRLIYYSQIVNDFQKGDIAEGYSVSREKKESFPLTVTSAQKNPTAFYLCASSVQGYYGYTFGSGTRLTVV.

This rearrangement joins TRBV6-5 to TRBJ1-2; D is undetermined. The CDR3 is 14 amino acids. Germline V gene data show CDR1 as MNHEY and CDR2 as SVGAGI. The V end lost 2 bases, the J end lost 5 bases, and 12 bases lay between the germline ends. The DNA for the CDR3 is TGTGCCAGCAGTTACCGGCAGGCGTTATATGGCTACACCTTC. Translation gives CASSYRQALYGYTF.

V gene TRBV7-2 combines with J gene TRBJ1-5, with 7 nucleotides matching TRBD1. Losses at the gene ends were 0 bases for V and 1 base for J; bases not matched to a gene: 6. The CDR3 contains 17 residues. The germline V gene encodes CDR1 SGHTA and CDR2 FQGNSA. The CDR3 spells CASSLATTGLSNQPQHF. CDR3 bases: TGTGCCAGCAGCTTAGCAACGACAGGGCTAAGCAATCAGCCCCAGCATTTT.

V gene TRBV5-4 combines with J gene TRBJ2-2, with D tentatively TRBD2 (5 bases). CDR1 SGHNT and CDR2 YYREEE come from the germline V gene (reference sequence). V was pared by 0 bases and J by 6 bases, with 15 bases between. This CDR3 comprises 16 residues. DNA for the CDR3: TGTGCCAGCAGCTTGGAAGGGAGTTCATTCGCCGGGGAGCTGTTTTTT. This gives the protein CASSLEGSSFAGELFF.

This clone has just a few counts. J is TRBJ2-7 and V is TRBV29-1, with 7 bases aligning to TRBD2. Germline trimming cut 7 bases from V and 4 bases from J; bases unmatched to any gene: 7. CDR1 is SQVTM, CDR2 ANQGSEA, per germline. The CDR3 runs to 12 residues. Here the CDR3 DNA reads TGCAGCGCTTGGGGGGGTCTGTACGAGCAGTACTTC. Its protein product is CSAWGGLYEQYF.

The chain has TRBV5-1 and TRBJ2-3; 8 bases match TRBD2. With V trimmed by 2 bases and J by 5 bases, 4 bases remained unmatched. CDR3 size: 14 residues. Germline loops: CDR1 SGHRS, CDR2 YFSETQ. The CDR3 DNA reads as TGCGCCAGCAGCTTCCGCGGGAGGTTAGATACGCAGTATTTT. Its protein product is CASSFRGRLDTQYF.

The genes are TRBV7-8 and TRBJ1-1; 7 nucleotides match TRBD1. After removal of 3 bases from V and 8 bases from J, the junction contained 3 bases not matched to a gene. The CDR3 spans 12 residues. Germline loops: CDR1 SGHVS, CDR2 FQNEAQ. CDR3 nucleotide sequence: TGTGCCAGCAGCTTCGCGGGACAGGAAGCTTTCTTT. It is translated as CASSFAGQEAFF. The whole variable domain, filled in from reference TRBV7-8 and TRBJ1-1, reads GAGVSQSPRYKVAKRGQDVALRCDPISGHVSLFWYQQALGQGPEFLTYFQNEAQLDKSGLPSDRFFAERPEGSVSTLKIQRTQQEDSAVYLCASSFAGQEAFFGQGTRLTVV.

The chain couples TRBV11-1 to TRBJ2-1, with 7 bases fitting TRBD1. J lost 6 bases, V lost 2 bases, and 7 bases had no gene match. Germline V CDR1 and CDR2: SGHAT, FQDESV (reference sequence). The CDR3 covers 15 residues. CDR3 loop: CASSLSRDRPNEQFF. The CDR3 nucleotides are TGTGCCAGCAGCTTATCTCGGGACAGACCCAATGAGCAGTTCTTC.

Only one count was recorded for this clone. The rearrangement links TRBV6-5 to TRBJ2-7, with 8 bases lining up with TRBD1. The CDR3 contains 16 residues. CDR1 and CDR2 from the germline V gene are MNHEY and SVGAGI. V was clipped by 4 bases and J by 3 bases; unmatched bases: 11. The CDR3 loop is CASSSQRQGRGYEQYF. The DNA for the CDR3 is TGTGCCAGCAGTTCTCAAAGACAGGGGAGAGGCTACGAGCAGTACTTC.

The chain couples TRBV9 to TRBJ2-5; 9 nucleotides match TRBD2. Germline CDR1 SGDLS, CDR2 YYNGEE. Unmatched junction bases numbered 8, after V lost 0 bases and J lost 5 bases. This CDR3 has 16 residues. The CDR3 here is CASSVDAGGQEETQYF. CDR3 in DNA: TGTGCCAGCAGCGTAGACGCGGGGGGGCAGGAGGAGACCCAGTACTTC.

About this clone itself: A read error may produce the germline difference seen at one junction end. The chain recombines TRBV7-3 with TRBJ2-1; 11 positions agree with TRBD2. The CDR3 sequence is 15 residues long. Per the germline V gene, CDR1 is SGHTA and CDR2 is FQGTGA. The CDR3 coding sequence is TGTGTCAGCAGCTTAGCGGGGGGGCCGGGAAATGAGCAGTTCTTC. Protein sequence: CVSSLAGGPGNEQFF.

This rearrangement joins TRBV4-3 to TRBJ2-2; D is unresolved. Germline V gene lookup returns CDR1 LGHNA and CDR2 YSLEER. Trimming shortened V by 6 bases and J by 0 bases, and 11 bases separated the two germline ends. This CDR3 is 15 amino acids long. CDR3 amino acids: CASSGGQSNTGELFF. As DNA, the CDR3 is TGCGCCAGCAGTGGTGGGCAGTCGAACACCGGGGAGCTGTTTTTT.

The V and J genes are TRBV9 and TRBJ2-1; possibly TRBD1 for D (6 bases). Germline loops: CDR1 SGDLS, CDR2 YYNGEE. The CDR3 consists of 16 residues. Trimming removed 3 bases at V and 2 bases at J, with 15 bases between. CDR3 sequence reads: CASSANQGGTYNEQFF. CDR3 DNA sequence: TGTGCCAGCAGCGCGAACCAAGGGGGAACCTACAATGAGCAGTTCTTC.

The CDR3, as DNA: TGTGCCAGCAAGGGCGGGCGCTCCTACAATGAGCAGTTCTTC. Protein product: CASKGGRSYNEQFF. The chain links TRBV7-2 to TRBJ2-1; weak D call: TRBD2 (5 bases). V shed 7 bases and J shed 0 bases, with 10 bases lying between them. The CDR3 consists of 14 residues. The germline V gene has CDR1 SGHTA and CDR2 FQGNSA.

The DNA of the CDR3 is TGCGCCAGCAGCTTGCGGGACACCGGGGAGCTGTTTTTT. Its protein product is CASSLRDTGELFF. V gene TRBV5-1 combines with J gene TRBJ2-2; D gene unclear. Trimming pared 1 base from V and 3 bases from J, leaving 4 bases between. The length of the CDR3 is 13 residues. CDR1 is SGHRS, CDR2 YFSETQ, per germline.

This clone was seen a handful of times. This chain links TRBV7-7 with TRBJ2-1; 9 positions match TRBD2. In germline, CDR1 is SSHAT, CDR2 FNYEAQ (reference sequence). The CDR3 is made up of 18 amino acids. The V segment lost 5 bases and the J segment 2 bases; nucleotides outside the gene matches: 13. The CDR3 sequence: CASSPEASGGPPYNEQFF. CDR3 sequence (DNA): TGTGCCAGCAGCCCCGAGGCCAGCGGGGGGCCACCCTACAATGAGCAGTTCTTC. Looking up the rest from reference TRBV7-7 and TRBJ2-1 gives the full variable domain: GAGVSQSPRYKVTKRGQDVTLRCDPISSHATLYWYQQALGQGPEFLTYFNYEAQPDKSGLPSDRFSAERPEGSISTLTIQRTEQRDSAMYRCASSPEASGGPPYNEQFFGPGTRLTVL.